This T cell receptor beta chain emerged from a study of tumor and adjacent non-tumor tissue in lung cancer (dated by TCRdb to between 2018 and 2020). About the study as a whole: Of the cohort, 12 patients had adenocarcinoma, 2 had squamous cell carcinoma and 1 had small cell lung cancer. Among the roughly 15 patients, ages ranged from roughly 30 to 85 years, about 10 were men and 5 were women, and disease was TNM stage I to III. Sequencing produced about 130,000,000 productive TCRbeta reads in total, an average of about 4.17 million reads per sample. The study compared bulk TCRbeta repertoires from lung tumor tissue and matched distant non-tumor lung tissue of some 15 lung cancer patients. TCRbeta CDR3 sequencing was performed on roughly 27 paired specimens, with one tumor sample and one normal lung sample collected per patient.

Libraries were built with multiplex PCR. TCRdb names Illumina HiSeq 2500 as the instrument used. TCRbeta libraries were built by three rounds of nested PCR using primers (Table S4), following protocols modified from ARM-PCR. Before sequencing, PCR products of 200-500 bp were excised from the gel and purified with the QIAquick gel extraction kit. Per the authors' processing: Trimmomatic was used to clean the reads, FLASH merged the cleaned reads into complete CDR3 sequences, and MiTCR assigned the sequences to V(D)J germline segments. Clonal diversity was calculated as the inverse Simpson's index using VDJtools. In-frame sequences lacking a premature stop codon were counted as productive reads. TCRdb reanalyzed the raw reads on its own, using fastp at Q25 for trimming and MiXCR for clone calling, and kept in-frame beta chains. When rows share a CDR3 protein, they turn into one entry using the most common DNA and genes. The V and J calls come from TCRdb's annotation, not from the publication. Within this sample are 50,000 to 60,000 distinct CDR3 sequences, with 74% of them counted one time only. The ten largest clonotypes hold 20% to 30% of the sample.

Beyond this particular receptor, the publication reports: With only approximately 16 patients in the cohort, the authors noted that larger samples and more detailed clinical data are needed. In normal lung, the top 100 clones accounted for a significantly larger cumulative share of the repertoire than in tumor tissue. TCR diversity was significantly higher in younger patients, and greater tumor TCR diversity was associated with shorter overall survival and shorter disease-free survival. The sequencing platform is not named in the methods, and unique molecular identifiers are not mentioned. TCR diversity (inverse Simpson) was significantly higher in tumor than in normal lung tissue (around 450 vs 150, P = 0.0075, Mann-Whitney U test). Peripheral blood was not sequenced, so blood TCRbeta repertoires were not examined in the lung cancer patients of the study.

Bulk unsorted tissue served as the source for RNA extraction, and RNA quality was assessed using a NanoDrop ND-1000 and an Agilent 2100. The normal lung samples consisted of distant non-tumor tissue collected more than 3 cm from the tumor edge. All donors had newly diagnosed lung cancer, had not received prior chemotherapy, and were admitted for thoracic surgery in China between August and November 2014. The study excluded patients who had received radiotherapy or chemotherapy before or who had another cancer at the same time. Pieces of surgical tissue measuring roughly 1-2.1 cm3 were kept in RNAlater solution and held at -80 degrees C until needed. To note about this clonotype: Its binding antigen is unknown. Base quality data are lacking; no much larger clone is found one base away.

The germline V gene (reference sequence) supplies CDR1 GTSNPN and CDR2 SVGIG. The V and J ends are trimmed by 2 bases and 4 bases, leaving 17 bases between them. Including cysteine and phenylalanine, the CDR3 has 15 amino acids. The kept DNA is CDR3 alone, 45 bases in frame from the first base. The origin of this receptor is a woman aged 55-70 years with non-small cell lung cancer. The sequencing sample was made of distant non-tumor lung tissue. This receptor chain uses TRBV30 and TRBJ1-1; too little of a D gene remains to name it. The CDR3 corresponds to CAWSLGVGRATEAFF. The DNA sequence is TGTGCCTGGAGTCTCGGGGTAGGGAGAGCCACTGAAGCTTTCTTT.